The sample holds many counts of the clone carrying this T cell receptor beta chain. Its matching antigen is unknown. V gave up 3 bases and J gave up 6 bases, with 11 bases separating them. This CDR3 has 14 amino acids. Per the germline V gene, CDR1 is KGHSH and CDR2 is LQKENI. This entry is derived from a study of CD8+ T cells in alopecia areata. Study overall: Treatment with tofacitinib (6 to 18 months) was followed by 6 months off drug. The study's findings and limits: Scalp repertoires also include resident alphabeta T cells from normal skin.

RNA was extracted and reverse transcribed into cDNA as the sequencing template. Assay: immunoSEQ multiplex PCR; the TCRdb copy retains only in-frame clones and omits some. The data hold about 200,000 clones, with about 60% observed a single time. Sorted out of PBMCs were CD4+ T cells and CD8+ T cells. Source: CD4+ T cells sorted from blood, taken at week 0. The chain recombines TRBV18 with TRBJ1-4; D remains ambiguous. This sequence originates from a human donor with alopecia areata. DNA for the CDR3: TGTGCCAGCTCACCGGGCAGACCCGATGAAAAACTGTTTTTT. Residues: CASSPGRPDEKLFF.